This T cell receptor beta chain appears in the sequencing data of a study of cytomegalovirus exposure and HLA in healthy donors listed by TCRdb under 2017. Background for the entire study: According to a later analysis, the 120 or so validation repertoires were produced on the same platform as the 700 or so repertoires of the first cohort. The study aimed to test whether cataloging public T cell receptors could reveal signatures of past pathogen exposure. Along with the approximately 650-subject first cohort, a separate validation cohort of over a hundred different subjects was used. To predict cytomegalovirus infection status, the study brought together high-throughput TCR immunosequencing, statistical association of individual TCRs with disease status, and machine learning. The paper's findings and limits, for the study overall: Most TCR sequences were seen in very few donors, while some public TCRs were found in many individuals. The study listed 164 TCR beta chains as associated with cytomegalovirus. The classifier was reported to diagnose cytomegalovirus status with high specificity and sensitivity in both the original cohort and the validation cohort. In vitro tests confirmed that a few of the cytomegalovirus-associated TCR beta chains recognize cytomegalovirus antigens. All 120 or so repertoires were used to score co-occurrence in the validation cohort in a later analysis, because that analysis had no HLA typing for the cohort. In a later analysis, TCRs clustered in the first cohort were found to also tend to co-occur in the 130 or so validation repertoires, with 90% to 95% of cluster scores above 0. It was suggested by the authors that the approach could potentially be generalized to other disease states and immunological phenotypes.

Libraries were constructed by the immunoSEQ multiplex PCR assay. Regarding the original processing steps: A statistical classification framework was built to diagnose cytomegalovirus status from the catalog of TCR beta chain sequences. The table was pulled from immuneACCESS by TCRdb, which kept in-frame rearrangements only. Such tables lose some clones; where checked, under half of the loss comes from unresolved V genes, and the rest has no known cause. V and J calls and clone size follow that table, whereas D and trimming were derived from the DNA. This sample has tens of thousands of clones in its table, and around 96% of those were observed once. Together, the top ten hold about 1.4% of the sample. This clone was recorded only once. The specificity of this receptor is unknown. Per-base qualities were not stored, and no clone one base away is much larger. The donors belonged to the validation cohort of approximately 130 subjects, which was separate from the roughly 670-subject first cohort.

Reading from cysteine to phenylalanine, the CDR3 counts 13 amino acids. Only the CDR3 region is kept as DNA, spanning 39 bases read in frame from base 1. Via the germline V gene, CDR1 is MRHNA and CDR2 SNTAGT. V is pared back by 4 bases and J by 2 bases, with 9 bases lying between the germline termini. Here the chain combines TRBV6-4 and TRBJ2-7; the D gene is unclear. This clonotype originated in a man younger than 30 in good health and CMV-seropositive. Sequenced: PBMCs. The CDR3 region: CASSVREAYEQYF. In nucleotide form, the sequence is TGTGCCAGCAGTGTCAGAGAGGCCTACGAGCAGTACTTC.